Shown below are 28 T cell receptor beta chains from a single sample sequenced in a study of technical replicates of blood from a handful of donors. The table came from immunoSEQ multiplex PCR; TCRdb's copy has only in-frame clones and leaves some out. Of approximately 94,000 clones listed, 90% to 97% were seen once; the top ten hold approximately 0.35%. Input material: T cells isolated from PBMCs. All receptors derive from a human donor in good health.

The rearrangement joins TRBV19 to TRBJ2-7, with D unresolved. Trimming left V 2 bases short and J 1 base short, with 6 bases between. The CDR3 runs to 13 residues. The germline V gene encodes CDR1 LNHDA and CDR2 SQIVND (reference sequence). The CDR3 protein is CASSITYSYEQYF. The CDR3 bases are TGTGCCAGTAGTATAACCTATTCCTACGAGCAGTACTTC.

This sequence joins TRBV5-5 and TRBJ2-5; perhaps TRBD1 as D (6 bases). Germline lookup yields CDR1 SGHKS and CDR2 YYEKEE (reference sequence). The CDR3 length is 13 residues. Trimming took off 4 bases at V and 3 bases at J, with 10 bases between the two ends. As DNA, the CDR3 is TGTGCCAGCAGCGTCAGGACAGAAGAGACCCAGTACTTC. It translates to CASSVRTEETQYF.

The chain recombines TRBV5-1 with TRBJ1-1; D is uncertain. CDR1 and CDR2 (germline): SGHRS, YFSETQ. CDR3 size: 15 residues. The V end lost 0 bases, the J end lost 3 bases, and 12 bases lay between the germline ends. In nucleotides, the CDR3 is TGCGCCAGCAGCTTGGGGAGGGCGCCGGACACTGAAGCTTTCTTT. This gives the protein CASSLGRAPDTEAFF.

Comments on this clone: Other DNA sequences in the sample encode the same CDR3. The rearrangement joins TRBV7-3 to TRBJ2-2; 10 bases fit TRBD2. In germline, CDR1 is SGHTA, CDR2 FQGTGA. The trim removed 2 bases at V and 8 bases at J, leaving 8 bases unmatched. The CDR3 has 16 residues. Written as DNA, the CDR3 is TGTGCCAGCAGCTTAGGGCTAGCGGGAGCGTCAGGGGAGCTGTTTTTT. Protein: CASSLGLAGASGELFF.

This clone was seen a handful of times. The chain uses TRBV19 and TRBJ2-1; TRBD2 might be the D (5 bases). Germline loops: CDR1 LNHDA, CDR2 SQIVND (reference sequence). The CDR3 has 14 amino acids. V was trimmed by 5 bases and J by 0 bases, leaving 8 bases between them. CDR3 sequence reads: CASSPGFSYNEQFF. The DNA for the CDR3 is TGTGCCAGTAGTCCGGGGTTCTCCTACAATGAGCAGTTCTTC. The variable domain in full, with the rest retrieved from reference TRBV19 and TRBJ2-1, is DGGITQSPKYLFRKEGQNVTLSCEQNLNHDAMYWYRQDPGQGLRLIYYSQIVNDFQKGDIAEGYSVSREKKESFPLTVTSAQKNPTAFYLCASSPGFSYNEQFFGPGTRLTVL.

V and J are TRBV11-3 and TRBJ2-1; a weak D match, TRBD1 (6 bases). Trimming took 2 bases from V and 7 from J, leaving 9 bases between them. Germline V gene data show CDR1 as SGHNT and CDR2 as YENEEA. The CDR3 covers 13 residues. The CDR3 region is CASSLPGENEQFF. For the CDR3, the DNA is TGTGCCAGCAGCTTACCAGGGGAGAATGAGCAGTTCTTC.

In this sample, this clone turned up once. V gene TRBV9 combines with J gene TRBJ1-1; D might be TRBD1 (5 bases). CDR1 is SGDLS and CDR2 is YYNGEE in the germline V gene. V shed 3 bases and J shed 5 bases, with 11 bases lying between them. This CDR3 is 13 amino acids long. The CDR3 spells CASSAPGRTEAFF. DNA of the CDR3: TGTGCCAGCAGCGCCCCAGGGAGGACTGAAGCTTTCTTT.

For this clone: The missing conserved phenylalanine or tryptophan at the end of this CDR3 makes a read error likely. The CDR3 is CASSPLSGSRYEQYL. The CDR3 nucleotides are TGTGCCAGCAGCCCCCTTAGCGGGAGTAGGTACGAGCAGTACCTC. This chain connects TRBV4-2 to TRBJ2-7; 9 bases align to TRBD2. With 4 bases clipped from V and 4 bases from J, the junction kept 8 bases outside the gene matches. The CDR3 runs to 15 residues. Germline CDR1 LGHNA, CDR2 YNFKEQ.

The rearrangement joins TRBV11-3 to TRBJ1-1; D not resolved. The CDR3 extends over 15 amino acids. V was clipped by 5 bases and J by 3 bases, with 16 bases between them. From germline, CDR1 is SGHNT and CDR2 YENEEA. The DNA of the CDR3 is TGTGCCAGCAGCGCCAGAGGTTATATGTACACTGAAGCTTTCTTT. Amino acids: CASSARGYMYTEAFF.

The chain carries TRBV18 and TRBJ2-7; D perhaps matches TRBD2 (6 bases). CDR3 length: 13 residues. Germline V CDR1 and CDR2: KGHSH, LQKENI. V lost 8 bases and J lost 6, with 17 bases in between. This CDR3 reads CASPSRRVCEQYF. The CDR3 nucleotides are TGTGCCAGCCCCTCGCGGAGGGTGTGCGAGCAGTACTTC.

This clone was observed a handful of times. Here the CDR3 DNA reads TGTGCCAGCAGCGTGGGGGGTCCCGGGGCCAACGTCCTGACTTTC. It encodes CASSVGGPGANVLTF. The genes are TRBV7-3 and TRBJ2-6; a weak D match, TRBD2 (6 bases). The CDR3 runs to 15 residues. The V gene lost 5 bases and the J gene lost 4 bases, with 12 bases spanning the gap. CDR1 is SGHTA and CDR2 is FQGTGA in the germline V gene. The full variable domain, rest sourced from reference TRBV7-3 and TRBJ2-6, is GAGVSQTPSNKVTEKGKYVELRCDPISGHTALYWYRQSLGQGPEFLIYFQGTGAADDSGLPNDRFFAVRPEGSVSTLKIQRTERGDSAVYLCASSVGGPGANVLTFGAGSRLTVL.

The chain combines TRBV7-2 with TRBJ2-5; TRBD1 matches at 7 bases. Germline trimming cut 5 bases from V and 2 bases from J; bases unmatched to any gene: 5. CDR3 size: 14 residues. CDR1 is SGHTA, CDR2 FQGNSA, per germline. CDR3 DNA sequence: TGTGCCAGCAGCCAGTTCAGGGGGCAAGAGACCCAGTACTTC. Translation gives CASSQFRGQETQYF.

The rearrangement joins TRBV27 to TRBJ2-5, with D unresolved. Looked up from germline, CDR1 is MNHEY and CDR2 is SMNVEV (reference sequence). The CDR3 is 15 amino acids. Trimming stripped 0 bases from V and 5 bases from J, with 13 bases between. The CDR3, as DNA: TGTGCCAGCAGTTTATCCTTAGATCCTAGGGAGACCCAGTACTTC. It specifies CASSLSLDPRETQYF.

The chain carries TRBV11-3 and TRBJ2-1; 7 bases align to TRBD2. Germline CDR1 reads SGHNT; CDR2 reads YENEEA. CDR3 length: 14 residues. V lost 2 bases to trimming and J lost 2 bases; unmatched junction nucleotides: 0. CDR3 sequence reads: CASSLRGAYNEQFF. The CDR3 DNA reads TGTGCCAGCAGCTTACGGGGGGCCTACAATGAGCAGTTCTTC. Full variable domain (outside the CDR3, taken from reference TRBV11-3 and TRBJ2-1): EAGVVQSPRYKIIEKKQPVAFWCNPISGHNTLYWYLQNLGQGPELLIRYENEEAVDDSQLPKDRFSAERLKGVDSTLKIQPAELGDSAVYLCASSLRGAYNEQFFGPGTRLTVL.

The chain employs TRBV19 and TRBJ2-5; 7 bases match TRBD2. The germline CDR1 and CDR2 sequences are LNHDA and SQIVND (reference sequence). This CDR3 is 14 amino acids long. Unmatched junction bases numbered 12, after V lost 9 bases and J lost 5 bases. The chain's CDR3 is CASAAGRELETQYF. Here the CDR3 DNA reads TGTGCCAGCGCGGCGGGGCGGGAGCTCGAGACCCAGTACTTC.

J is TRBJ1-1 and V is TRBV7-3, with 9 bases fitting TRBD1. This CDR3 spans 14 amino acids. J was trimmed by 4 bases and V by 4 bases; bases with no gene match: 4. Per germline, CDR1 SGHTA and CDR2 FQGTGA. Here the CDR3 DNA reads TGTGCCAGCAGCTCACAGGGGGCGGGCACTGAAGCTTTCTTT. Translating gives CASSSQGAGTEAFF.

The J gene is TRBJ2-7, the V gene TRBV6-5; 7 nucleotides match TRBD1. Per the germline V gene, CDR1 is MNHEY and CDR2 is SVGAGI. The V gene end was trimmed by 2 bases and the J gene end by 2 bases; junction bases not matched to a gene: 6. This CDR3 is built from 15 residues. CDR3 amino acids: CASSYEDRDPYEQYF. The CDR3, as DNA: TGTGCCAGCAGTTACGAAGACAGGGACCCCTACGAGCAGTACTTC.

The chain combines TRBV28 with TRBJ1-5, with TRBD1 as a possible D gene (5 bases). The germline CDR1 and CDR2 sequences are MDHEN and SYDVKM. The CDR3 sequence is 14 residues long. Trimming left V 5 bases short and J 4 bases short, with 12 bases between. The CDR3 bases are TGTGCCAGCAGTGTTGACAGCTTAAATCAGCCCCAGCATTTT. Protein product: CASSVDSLNQPQHF.

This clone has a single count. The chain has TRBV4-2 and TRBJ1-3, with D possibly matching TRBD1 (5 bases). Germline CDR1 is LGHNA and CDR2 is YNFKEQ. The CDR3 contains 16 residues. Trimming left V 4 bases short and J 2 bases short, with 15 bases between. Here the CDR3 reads CASSPRPDSPGNTIYF. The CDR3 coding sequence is TGTGCCAGCAGCCCCAGACCTGACAGCCCTGGAAACACCATATATTTT.

CDR3 in DNA: TGTGCCAGCAGTTTAAGATCCGGGGTTAATGAAAAACTGTTTTTT. Protein: CASSLRSGVNEKLFF. The V gene is TRBV27, the J gene TRBJ1-4; D unclear. Trimming took 2 bases from V and 4 from J, leaving 11 bases between them. Germline lookup yields CDR1 MNHEY and CDR2 SMNVEV (reference sequence). This CDR3 region has 15 residues.

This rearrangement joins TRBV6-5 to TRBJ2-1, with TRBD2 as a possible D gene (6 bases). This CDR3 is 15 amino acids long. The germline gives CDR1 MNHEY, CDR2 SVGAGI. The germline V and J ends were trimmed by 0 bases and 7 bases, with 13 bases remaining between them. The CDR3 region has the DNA TGTGCCAGCAGTTACTCCCGGGAGTACGGTAATGAGCAGTTCTTC. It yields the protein CASSYSREYGNEQFF.

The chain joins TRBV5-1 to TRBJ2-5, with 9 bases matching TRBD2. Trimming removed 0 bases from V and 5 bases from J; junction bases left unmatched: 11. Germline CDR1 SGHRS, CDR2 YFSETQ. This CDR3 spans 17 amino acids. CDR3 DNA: TGCGCCAGCAGCTTGGCCGTCCTTAGCGGGAGTGGCGAGACCCAGTACTTC. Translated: CASSLAVLSGSGETQYF.

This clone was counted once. This CDR3 is CASSQGDSEQYF. DNA for the CDR3: TGTGCCAGCAGCCAAGGGGACTCTGAGCAGTACTTC. The gene calls are TRBV4-2 and TRBJ2-7; D perhaps matches TRBD2 (6 bases). V lost 1 base and J lost 7, with 8 bases in between. Germline CDR1 reads LGHNA; CDR2 reads YNFKEQ. The CDR3 has 12 residues.

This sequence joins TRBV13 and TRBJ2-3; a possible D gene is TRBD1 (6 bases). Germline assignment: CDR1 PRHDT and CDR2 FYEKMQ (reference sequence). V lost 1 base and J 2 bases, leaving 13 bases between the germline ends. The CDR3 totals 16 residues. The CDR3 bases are TGTGCCAGCAGCTTAGCTCAGGGGACATCCACAGATACGCAGTATTTT. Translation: CASSLAQGTSTDTQYF. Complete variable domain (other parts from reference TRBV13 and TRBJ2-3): AAGVIQSPRHLIKEKRETATLKCYPIPRHDTVYWYQQGPGQDPQFLISFYEKMQSDKGSIPDRFSAQQFSDYHSELNMSSLELGDSALYFCASSLAQGTSTDTQYFGPGTRLTVL.

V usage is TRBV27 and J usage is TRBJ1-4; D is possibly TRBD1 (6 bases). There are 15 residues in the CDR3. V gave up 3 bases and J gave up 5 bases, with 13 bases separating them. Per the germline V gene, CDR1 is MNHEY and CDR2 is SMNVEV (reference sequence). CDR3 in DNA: TGTGCCAGCAGTTTTATTAACAGGGAGAATGAAAAACTGTTTTTT. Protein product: CASSFINRENEKLFF.

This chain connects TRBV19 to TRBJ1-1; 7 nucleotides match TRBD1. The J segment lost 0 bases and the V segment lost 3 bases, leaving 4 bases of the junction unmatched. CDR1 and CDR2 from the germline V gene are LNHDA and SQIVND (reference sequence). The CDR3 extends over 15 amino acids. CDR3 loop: CASSIDREVNTEAFF. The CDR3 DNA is TGTGCCAGTAGTATCGACAGGGAGGTGAACACTGAAGCTTTCTTT.

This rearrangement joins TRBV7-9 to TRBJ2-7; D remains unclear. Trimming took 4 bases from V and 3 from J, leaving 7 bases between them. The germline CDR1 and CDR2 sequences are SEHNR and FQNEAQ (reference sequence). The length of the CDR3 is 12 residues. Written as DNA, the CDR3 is TGTGCCAGCAGCTCCTACGGCTACGAGCAGTACTTC. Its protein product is CASSSYGYEQYF.

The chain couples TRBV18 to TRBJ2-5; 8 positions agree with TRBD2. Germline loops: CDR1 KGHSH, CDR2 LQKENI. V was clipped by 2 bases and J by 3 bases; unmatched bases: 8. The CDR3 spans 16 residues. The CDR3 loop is CASSPLRTSPEETQYF. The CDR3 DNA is TGTGCCAGCTCACCATTGAGGACTAGCCCGGAAGAGACCCAGTACTTC.